A single sample gave rise to the 11 T cell receptor beta chains below, sequenced in a study of CD8+CD57+ T cells in acquired aplastic anemia. Before being chosen for sequencing, patients had shown CD8+CD57+ cell expansion by flow cytometry. The use of genomic DNA as template underpinned the TCR beta VDJ and CDR3 profiling. TCRdb independently ran MiXCR on the reads; one entry per CDR3 protein. Counted here are approximately 260,000 distinct CDR3 sequences, around 82% occurring once; the ten biggest clones make up 35% to 50%. Sequencing was carried out using sorted CD4+, CD8+, or CD8+CD57+ T cells (not recorded which) from PBMCs. Every receptor here comes from a human donor with aplastic anemia.

The chain couples TRBV11-2 to TRBJ1-1; no clear D. The CDR3 loop spans 13 amino acids. Germline V gene lookup returns CDR1 SGHAT and CDR2 FQNNGV. Trimming left V 5 bases short and J 6 bases short, with 13 bases between. CDR3: CASSRTRTAEAFF. CDR3 DNA sequence: TGTGCCAGCAGCCGCACTAGAACAGCTGAAGCTTTCTTT.

A few counts support this clonotype. This chain joins TRBV7-2 and TRBJ2-7, with 8 bases fitting TRBD2. The CDR3 runs to 14 residues. The J segment lost 7 bases and the V segment lost 5 bases, leaving 10 bases of the junction unmatched. Germline-derived CDR1 and CDR2 are SGHTA and FQGNSA. The DNA for the CDR3 is TGTGCCAGCAGCCCTGGACTAGCCTACAATGAGCAGTACGTC. Translation gives CASSPGLAYNEQYV.

This clonotype has just a few counts. The chain joins TRBV7-2 to TRBJ1-2; 10 bases align to TRBD1. CDR1 SGHTA and CDR2 FQGNSA come from the germline V gene. The CDR3 totals 15 residues. After removal of 3 bases from V and 11 bases from J, the junction contained 12 bases not matched to a gene. The CDR3 DNA reads as TGTGCCAGCAGCTTGACAGGGGGCGCCGACTCTCAGTACACCTTC. Amino acid sequence: CASSLTGGADSQYTF.

This clonotype has a single count. The gene calls are TRBV7-8 and TRBJ1-1, with no clear D. V lost 3 bases and J 2 bases, leaving 10 bases between the germline ends. The length of the CDR3 is 14 residues. Germline values: CDR1 SGHVS, CDR2 FQNEAQ. In nucleotides, the CDR3 is TGTGCCAGCAGCTTCGCGGCAGGTAACACTGAAGCTTTCTTT. It codes for CASSFAAGNTEAFF.

The chain has TRBV7-2 and TRBJ2-1, with 7 bases fitting TRBD1. The junction had 18 bases not matched to a gene; V was cut back by 3 bases and J by 13 bases. CDR3 length: 16 amino acids. Germline CDR1 SGHTA, CDR2 FQGNSA. The CDR3 here is CASSLRQGSNYGYQFF. CDR3 DNA: TGTGCCAGCAGCTTGCGACAGGGCTCAAACTATGGCTACCAGTTCTTC.

Points on this clonotype: The missing conserved phenylalanine or tryptophan at the end of this CDR3 makes a read error likely. No DNA is shown, since the ends of the CDR3 on it are uncertain; the CDR3 is the one TCRdb lists. The J gene is TRBJ2-3, the V gene TRBV7-9; the table's TRBD1 call for D was not verified on the DNA. CDR1 SEHNR and CDR2 FQNEAQ come from the germline V gene (reference sequence). The CDR3 length equals 13 residues, ends included. CDR3 sequence: CASSYVPGELYFG.

This chain links TRBV7-9 with TRBJ2-7; the D call may be TRBD1 or TRBD2 (5 bases each). CDR1 and CDR2 (germline): SEHNR, FQNEAQ (reference sequence). This CDR3 contains 13 residues. This chain's CDR3 is CASSLEISWGSYV. For the CDR3, the DNA is TGCGCCAGCAGCTTGGAAATAAGCTGGGGGAGCTACGTC.

There are a few counts of this clonotype. The chain's CDR3 is CASRDGGTDEQYF. The DNA of the CDR3 is TGTGCCAGCAGGGATGGGGGCACCGATGAGCAGTATTTT. The J gene is TRBJ2-3, the V gene TRBV2; tentative D call: TRBD1 (6 bases). CDR3 length: 13 residues. CDR1 is SNHLY, CDR2 FYNNEI, per germline. Deletions cut 6 bases from V and 11 bases from J, with 18 bases between. The whole variable domain, filled in from reference TRBV2 and TRBJ2-3, reads EPEVTQTPSHQVTQMGQEVILRCVPISNHLYFYWYRQILGQKVEFLVSFYNNEISEKSEIFDDQFSVERPDGSNFTLKIRSTKLEDSAMYFCASRDGGTDEQYFGPGTRLTVL.

Worth noting for this clonotype: One end of the junction does not line up with germline, which may come from a read error. The genes are TRBV7-8 and TRBJ2-3; 7 nucleotides line up with TRBD1. Germline CDR1 reads SGHVS; CDR2 reads FQNEAQ. The CDR3 contains 14 residues. CDR3 DNA sequence: TGTGCCAGCAGCTTAGATCCAGACGGGACAGCCCTTTCTTTT. Translation gives CASSLDPDGTALSF. Looking up the rest from reference TRBV7-8 and TRBJ2-3 gives the full variable domain: GAGVSQSPRYKVAKRGQDVALRCDPISGHVSLFWYQQALGQGPEFLTYFQNEAQLDKSGLPSDRFFAERPEGSVSTLKIQRTQQEDSAVYLCASSLDPDGTALSFGPGTRLTVL.

The chain has TRBV7-8 and TRBJ2-5, with D maybe TRBD1 (6 bases). V lost 1 base and J lost 11, with 23 bases in between. The CDR3 is 16 amino acids. CDR1 SGHVS and CDR2 FQNEAQ come from the germline V gene. The DNA of the CDR3 is TGTGCCAGCAGCTTAGACCTGACAGGAGACACTGAAGCTCAGTACTTC. Protein: CASSLDLTGDTEAQYF. Looking up the rest from reference TRBV7-8 and TRBJ2-5 gives the full variable domain: GAGVSQSPRYKVAKRGQDVALRCDPISGHVSLFWYQQALGQGPEFLTYFQNEAQLDKSGLPSDRFFAERPEGSVSTLKIQRTQQEDSAVYLCASSLDLTGDTEAQYFGPGTRLLVL.

The rearrangement uses TRBV29-1 and TRBJ1-4; D unclear. The CDR3 loop spans 11 amino acids. Germline V CDR1 and CDR2: SQVTM, ANQGSEA. V lost 8 bases, J lost 1 base, and 5 bases lay in between. DNA of the CDR3: TGCAGCTCCCTAACTAATGAAAAACTGTTTTTT. It encodes CSSLTNEKLFF.